This T cell receptor (beta chain) was retrieved from a study of human T cells and chemical hapten exposure. Study findings and constraints: While controls formed fewer of them, expanded TCRs formed significantly more large CDR3 similarity clusters.

This clonotype was detected only a few times. The target antigen is unknown. One end of the junction is discordant with germline, which a read error may explain. Time point meaning: patch test 1, 2 weeks after DPC sensitization. Treatment given: therapeutic diphenylcyclopropenone sensitization with weekly scalp DPC. Per the germline V gene, CDR1 is MNHNY and CDR2 is SVGAGI (reference sequence). This CDR3 contains 13 residues. Per the authors' pipeline: Samples ranged from roughly 20,000 to 750,000 TCRs, with a median of roughly 96,000. TCRdb analysed the RACE reads with MiXCR anew, one entry per CDR3 protein. These V and J calls rely on TCRdb rather than the paper's analysis. The table lists 180,000 or so distinct CDR3 sequences, 20% to 25% of them singletons.

The specimen comprised whole blood, sampled in connection with sensitization to the hapten diphenylcyclopropenone (DPC). V usage is TRBV6-6 and J usage is TRBJ1-1; D is possibly TRBD1 (6 bases). The TCR comes from a woman aged 50 to 60 with alopecia areata. Some clones in this sample may be carry-over from other donors' samples. For the CDR3, the DNA is TGTGCCAGCAATTACCAGGGGAGCACTGAAGCTTTCTTT. This translates into CASNYQGSTEAFF.